This passage covers 32 T cell receptor beta chains from one sample sequenced in a study of blood T cell repertoires in COVID-19 (dated by TCRdb to about 2020). Libraries were prepared through the immunoSEQ multiplex PCR assay. Held by TCRdb, this immuneACCESS table contains in-frame sequences only and omits some clones. Under half of the omission traces to an unresolved V gene where checked; the cause of the rest is unknown. In all, the sample holds fewer than 200,000 clones, and around 82% of those were seen once. Jointly, the top ten make up approximately 1.2% of the sample. Input material: peripheral blood. These receptors originate from a man aged 60 to 75 who had recovered from COVID-19.

The V and J genes are TRBV9 and TRBJ2-7, with 11 bases aligning to TRBD2. Germline values: CDR1 SGDLS, CDR2 YYNGEE. V was pared by 3 bases and J by 4 bases, with 6 bases of the junction left unmatched. This CDR3 contains 15 residues. This CDR3 reads CASSAHSGGEYEQYF. For the CDR3, the DNA is TGTGCCAGCAGCGCCCATAGCGGGGGGGAATACGAGCAGTACTTC.

The sample holds one count of this clone. The chain joins TRBV24-1 to TRBJ1-3; D remains unclear. Germline lookup yields CDR1 KGHDR and CDR2 SFDVKD. V lost 10 bases, J lost 4 bases, and 13 bases lay in between. This CDR3 comprises 13 residues. CDR3 amino acids: CATRPSAGNTIYF. CDR3 nucleotide sequence: TGTGCCACACGACCCAGCGCAGGAAACACCATATATTTT.

The rearrangement joins TRBV3-1 (or the pseudogene TRBV3-2) to TRBJ1-2, with D possibly TRBD1 on 6 matching bases. V was shortened by 0 bases and J by 6 bases, with 8 bases between the two germline ends. The length of the CDR3 is 13 residues. CDR1 LGHDT and CDR2 YNNKEL come from the germline V gene (reference sequence). The CDR3 coding sequence is TGTGCCAGCAGCCAAGACGGGGGGCATGGCTACACCTTC. This encodes CASSQDGGHGYTF.

CDR3 sequence: CASRPPGGSSYEQYF. As DNA, the CDR3 is TGTGCCAGCAGACCCCCGGGAGGAAGCTCCTACGAGCAGTACTTC. The chain has TRBV6-6 and TRBJ2-7, with 7 bases fitting TRBD2. V was clipped by 6 bases and J by 0 bases; unmatched bases: 8. Germline CDR1 is MNHNY and CDR2 is SVGAGI (reference sequence). The CDR3 loop spans 15 amino acids.

This chain joins TRBV4-2 and TRBJ1-4, with a weak D call TRBD1 (5 bases). V shed 0 bases and J shed 3 bases, with 8 bases lying between them. The CDR3 extends over 15 amino acids. The germline gives CDR1 LGHNA, CDR2 YNFKEQ. The CDR3 region has the DNA TGTGCCAGCAGCCAAGATCAGGGTCCTAATGAAAAACTGTTTTTT. Its protein product is CASSQDQGPNEKLFF.

This clone was recorded once. The chain employs TRBV19 and TRBJ2-3; 10 nucleotides match TRBD1. The length of the CDR3 is 17 residues. Per the germline V gene, CDR1 is LNHDA and CDR2 is SQIVND (reference sequence). With V trimmed by 6 bases and J by 4 bases, 13 bases remained unmatched. In nucleotides, the CDR3 is TGTGCCAGTAGCGGACAGGGGGAATTCGATTACGCAGATACGCAGTATTTT. Translating gives CASSGQGEFDYADTQYF.

The chain employs TRBV7-9 and TRBJ1-1, with TRBD1 identical over 8 bases. The CDR3 consists of 12 residues. V gave up 4 bases and J gave up 7 bases; unmatched junction bases: 2. Germline assignment: CDR1 SEHNR and CDR2 FQNEAQ (reference sequence). The CDR3 sequence is CASSSGQGEAFF. The CDR3 region has the DNA TGTGCCAGCAGCTCTGGACAGGGTGAAGCTTTCTTT. The full variable domain, completed using reference TRBV7-9 and TRBJ1-1, is DTGVSQNPRHKITKRGQNVTFRCDPISEHNRLYWYRQTLGQGPEFLTYFQNEAQLEKSRLLSDRFSAERPKGSFSTLEIQRTEQGDSAMYLCASSSGQGEAFFGQGTRLTVV.

The rearrangement uses TRBV15 and TRBJ1-2, with a possible D match to TRBD1 (5 bases). The CDR3 is 15 amino acids. CDR1 is LNHNV, CDR2 YYDKDF, per germline (reference sequence). V lost 1 base to trimming and J lost 2 bases, with 11 bases between them. CDR3 region: CATSRAPDTNYGYTF. CDR3 coding DNA: TGTGCCACCAGCAGAGCCCCGGACACCAACTATGGCTACACCTTC.

The gene calls are TRBV7-9 and TRBJ2-7, with D tentatively TRBD1 (7 bases). This CDR3 contains 15 residues. Germline CDR1 reads SEHNR; CDR2 reads FQNEAQ (reference sequence). Trimming stripped 1 base from V and 6 bases from J, with 16 bases between. The CDR3 nucleotides read TGTGCCAGCAGCTTAGAAGGCCCAGGGGGAGGCGAGCAGTACTTC. Translation: CASSLEGPGGGEQYF.

The chain employs TRBV10-3 and TRBJ2-7; 7 positions match TRBD1. This CDR3 has 14 residues. Per the germline V gene, CDR1 is ENHRY and CDR2 is SYGVKD. Trimming removed 5 bases from V and 2 bases from J; junction bases left unmatched: 6. The CDR3 reads CAISSPGTAYEQYF. In nucleotides, the CDR3 is TGTGCCATCAGTAGTCCCGGGACAGCCTACGAGCAGTACTTC.

This chain uses TRBV3-1 (or the pseudogene TRBV3-2) with TRBJ2-7, with a possible D match to TRBD1 (5 bases). The CDR3 runs to 12 residues. The germline V and J ends were trimmed by 5 bases and 7 bases, with 12 bases remaining between them. Germline V gives CDR1 LGHDT, CDR2 YNNKEL (reference sequence). CDR3 coding DNA: TGTGCCAGCAGCGACCGCCCAGGGGAGCAGTACTTC. Translated, it gives CASSDRPGEQYF.

The V call is TRBV13, the J call TRBJ1-6; 11 bases are a match to TRBD1. The trim removed 2 bases at V and 10 bases at J, leaving 13 bases unmatched. The CDR3 is 18 amino acids. Germline V gene sequence: CDR1 PRHDT, CDR2 FYEKMQ (reference sequence). The CDR3 region has the DNA TGTGCCAGCAGCTTACCCTTTCCGGGACAGGGGGTTAAGTCACCCCTCCACTTT. Translation: CASSLPFPGQGVKSPLHF.

The rearrangement joins TRBV7-3 to TRBJ2-3; 8 bases align to TRBD2. V shed 5 bases and J 1 base; nucleotides not matched to a gene: 5. Germline lookup yields CDR1 SGHTA and CDR2 FQGTGA. The CDR3 extends over 15 amino acids. CDR3 DNA: TGTGCCAGCAGCAAAATAGCGGGGCGCACAGATACGCAGTATTTT. Translated: CASSKIAGRTDTQYF. The whole variable domain, remainder taken from reference TRBV7-3 and TRBJ2-3, is GAGVSQTPSNKVTEKGKYVELRCDPISGHTALYWYRQSLGQGPEFLIYFQGTGAADDSGLPNDRFFAVRPEGSVSTLKIQRTERGDSAVYLCASSKIAGRTDTQYFGPGTRLTVL.

The rearrangement uses TRBV2 and TRBJ2-2; D is unclear. The CDR3 has 14 amino acids. Germline V gene lookup returns CDR1 SNHLY and CDR2 FYNNEI. The ends were cut back, 3 bases at V and 0 bases at J, with 5 bases in the middle. DNA of the CDR3: TGTGCCAGCAGTGACCAGGCGAACACCGGGGAGCTGTTTTTT. This translates into CASSDQANTGELFF.

This clone was counted between two and nine times. This chain connects TRBV19 to TRBJ1-2; 11 nucleotides line up with TRBD1. The V gene's germline CDR1 is LNHDA and CDR2 SQIVND (reference sequence). Trimming took 9 bases from V and 6 from J; bases not matched to a gene: 15. CDR3 length equals 16 residues. The CDR3 nucleotides read TGTGCCAGCTACCGGAGGACAGGGGGCGAGCGAAATGGCTACACCTTC. Translating gives CASYRRTGGERNGYTF.

The J gene is TRBJ2-7, the V gene TRBV10-3, with 10 bases aligning to TRBD1. CDR3 size: 14 residues. The J segment lost 2 bases and the V segment lost 6 bases, leaving 4 bases of the junction unmatched. Germline V CDR1 and CDR2: ENHRY, SYGVKD. CDR3 in amino acids: CAIRGQGRTYEQYF. DNA for the CDR3: TGTGCCATCAGGGGACAGGGGCGAACCTACGAGCAGTACTTC.

This chain joins TRBV19 and TRBJ1-5; D is unclear. This CDR3 has 14 amino acids. V was clipped by 1 base and J by 7 bases, with 11 bases between them. Germline CDR1 reads LNHDA; CDR2 reads SQIVND (reference sequence). CDR3 in amino acids: CASSIGRISQPQHF. The CDR3 nucleotides read TGTGCCAGTAGTATAGGGCGGATATCCCAGCCCCAGCATTTT.

In its sample, this clone was seen a few times. The chain couples TRBV3-1 (or the pseudogene TRBV3-2) to TRBJ2-6; no definite D call. CDR3 size: 15 residues. The germline V gene encodes CDR1 LGHDT and CDR2 YNNKEL (reference sequence). The V gene lost 4 bases and the J gene lost 0 bases, with 7 bases spanning the gap. DNA of the CDR3: TGTGCCAGCAGCCCGTCCCCCTCTGGGGCCAACGTCCTGACTTTC. Translating it yields CASSPSPSGANVLTF.

The V and J genes are TRBV7-2 and TRBJ2-5; possibly TRBD1 for D (5 bases). V shed 5 bases and J shed 2 bases, with 24 bases lying between them. The CDR3 extends over 18 amino acids. Germline V lookup: CDR1 SGHTA, CDR2 FQGNSA. CDR3 residues: CASSPSLRAGIEQETQYF. CDR3 coding DNA: TGTGCCAGCAGCCCCTCCCTTAGGGCAGGGATCGAACAAGAGACCCAGTACTTC.

This clone was detected a few times. CDR3 amino acids: CASRATNQPQHF. The CDR3 nucleotides read TGTGCCAGCAGGGCGACTAATCAGCCCCAGCATTTT. The rearrangement links TRBV2 to TRBJ1-5, with unresolved D. The CDR3 extends over 12 amino acids. The V end lost 6 bases, the J end lost 4 bases, and 7 bases lay between the germline ends. From germline, CDR1 is SNHLY and CDR2 FYNNEI.

CDR3 nucleotides: TGTGCCAGCAGTTTTAGTAGCGGGGGGCCTTCTATATCCTACGAGCAGTACTTC. Encoded protein: CASSFSSGGPSISYEQYF. The chain couples TRBV7-2 to TRBJ2-7; 10 bases line up with TRBD2. This CDR3 comprises 18 residues. Germline values: CDR1 SGHTA, CDR2 FQGNSA. V dropped 6 bases and J dropped 1; count of bases not matched to a gene: 15.

This clone was detected only a few times. The V call is TRBV7-2, the J call TRBJ2-2; TRBD2 matches at 11 bases. V trimming: 4 bases; J trimming: 7 bases; junction bases outside the gene matches: 5. The CDR3 has 15 residues. Germline loops: CDR1 SGHTA, CDR2 FQGNSA. The CDR3 protein is CASSYIAGGSGELFF. The CDR3 nucleotides are TGTGCCAGCAGCTACATAGCGGGGGGGAGCGGGGAGCTGTTTTTT.

The chain is built from TRBV18 and TRBJ2-7, with D possibly matching TRBD1 (6 bases). Per the germline V gene, CDR1 is KGHSH and CDR2 is LQKENI. V shed 3 bases and J shed 5 bases, with 14 bases lying between them. CDR3 length equals 14 residues. The CDR3 here is CASSPNLRGHEQYF. CDR3 coding DNA: TGTGCCAGCTCACCGAACCTCAGGGGCCACGAGCAGTACTTC.

The chain employs TRBV4-2 and TRBJ2-7; 7 bases map to TRBD2. The CDR3 runs 16 residues. The V and J ends lost 1 base and 0 bases, in that order; junction bases with no gene match: 6. The germline V gene has CDR1 LGHNA and CDR2 YNFKEQ. CDR3 sequence: CASSQVQRESSYEQYF. CDR3 in DNA: TGTGCCAGCAGCCAAGTCCAGCGGGAAAGCTCCTACGAGCAGTACTTC.

The CDR3 nucleotides read TGCGCCAGCAGCTTGGGGGACGGGACAGTACTCTCTGGGGCCAACGTCCTGACTTTC. Translated: CASSLGDGTVLSGANVLTF. The chain employs TRBV5-1 and TRBJ2-6; TRBD1 agrees at 7 bases. The CDR3 runs to 19 residues. V trimming: 0 bases; J trimming: 0 bases; junction bases outside the gene matches: 9. CDR1 SGHRS and CDR2 YFSETQ come from the germline V gene.

The chain combines TRBV24-1 with TRBJ2-7, with 8 bases fitting TRBD1. Germline CDR1 reads KGHDR; CDR2 reads SFDVKD. The CDR3 is 15 residues long. V was clipped by 2 bases and J by 4 bases; unmatched bases: 6. CDR3 bases: TGTGCCACCAGTGATTCTACCGGGACAGGTTACGAGCAGTACTTC. Translating it yields CATSDSTGTGYEQYF.

The CDR3 spells CASSQDLGGNTEAFF. CDR3 nucleotide sequence: TGTGCCAGCAGCCAAGATTTAGGGGGGAACACTGAAGCTTTCTTT. The chain has TRBV3-1 (or the pseudogene TRBV3-2) and TRBJ1-1; D possibly corresponds to TRBD1 (6 bases). The V and J ends lost 0 bases and 1 base respectively, with 9 bases between them. Germline loops: CDR1 LGHDT, CDR2 YNNKEL (reference sequence). This CDR3 is 15 amino acids long.

The J gene is TRBJ1-2, the V gene TRBV5-6; 8 positions agree with TRBD1. The CDR3 spans 14 residues. The germline V gene encodes CDR1 SGHDT and CDR2 YYEEEE. The junction had 8 bases not matched to a gene; V was cut back by 4 bases and J by 6 bases. DNA for the CDR3: TGTGCCAGCAGCCTTTTACAGGGGGTGAATGGCTACACCTTC. Translating gives CASSLLQGVNGYTF. The full variable domain, rest sourced from reference TRBV5-6 and TRBJ1-2, is DAGVTQSPTHLIKTRGQQVTLRCSPKSGHDTVSWYQQALGQGPQFIFQYYEEEERQRGNFPDRFSGHQFPNYSSELNVNALLLGDSALYLCASSLLQGVNGYTFGSGTRLTVV.

The chain links TRBV4-3 to TRBJ2-2; TRBD2 is a possible D gene (6 bases). Trimming pared 1 base from V and 4 bases from J, leaving 13 bases between. The CDR3 contains 16 residues. Germline CDR1 is LGHNA and CDR2 is YSLEER. CDR3 coding DNA: TGCGCCAGCAGCCAAGGGGTCACTAGCTCCACCGGGGAGCTGTTTTTT. Amino acid sequence: CASSQGVTSSTGELFF.

This clone was found a few times. The genes are TRBV13 and TRBJ2-3; 9 nucleotides agree with TRBD2. Germline CDR1 and CDR2: PRHDT and FYEKMQ (reference sequence). The CDR3 is made up of 16 amino acids. The J segment lost 4 bases and the V segment lost 2 bases, leaving 7 bases of the junction unmatched. CDR3: CASSLRRGGRADTQYF. The CDR3 DNA sequence: TGTGCCAGCAGCTTAAGGCGGGGGGGCCGCGCAGATACGCAGTATTTT.

The V and J genes are TRBV7-2 and TRBJ2-1; 11 positions agree with TRBD2. Per germline, CDR1 SGHTA and CDR2 FQGNSA. The length of the CDR3 is 22 residues. V lost 0 bases to trimming and J lost 0 bases; unmatched junction nucleotides: 16. The CDR3 loop is CASSLARASGGNTRRSYNEQFF. CDR3 coding DNA: TGTGCCAGCAGCTTAGCGCGGGCTAGCGGGGGGAATACTCGACGCTCCTACAATGAGCAGTTCTTC.

With regard to this clone: Other DNA sequences in this specimen translate into the identical CDR3. V gene TRBV19 combines with J gene TRBJ1-5, with 12 bases aligning to TRBD1. Losses at the gene ends were 6 bases for V and 0 bases for J; bases not matched to a gene: 6. This CDR3 is built from 17 residues. Germline V gene sequence: CDR1 LNHDA, CDR2 SQIVND (reference sequence). CDR3 in amino acids: CASRPGQGAYSNQPQHF. In nucleotides, the CDR3 is TGTGCCAGTAGGCCGGGACAGGGGGCCTATAGCAATCAGCCCCAGCATTTT. The whole variable domain, filled in from reference TRBV19 and TRBJ1-5, reads DGGITQSPKYLFRKEGQNVTLSCEQNLNHDAMYWYRQDPGQGLRLIYYSQIVNDFQKGDIAEGYSVSREKKESFPLTVTSAQKNPTAFYLCASRPGQGAYSNQPQHFGDGTRLSIL.